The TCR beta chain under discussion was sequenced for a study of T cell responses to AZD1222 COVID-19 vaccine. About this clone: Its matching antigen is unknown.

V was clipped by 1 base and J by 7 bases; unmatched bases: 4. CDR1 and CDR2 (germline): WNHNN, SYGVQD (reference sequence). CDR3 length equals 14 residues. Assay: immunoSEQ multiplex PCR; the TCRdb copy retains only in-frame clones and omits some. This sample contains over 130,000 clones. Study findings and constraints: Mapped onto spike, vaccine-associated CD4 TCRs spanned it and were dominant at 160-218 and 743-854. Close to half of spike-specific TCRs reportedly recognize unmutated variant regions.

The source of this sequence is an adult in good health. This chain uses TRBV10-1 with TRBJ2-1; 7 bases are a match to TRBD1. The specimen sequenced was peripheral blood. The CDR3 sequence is CASSEFTGANEQFF. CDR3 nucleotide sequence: TGCGCCAGCAGTGAGTTTACAGGGGCAAATGAGCAGTTCTTC.